The clone carrying this T cell receptor (beta chain) has a count of ten or more. The antigen is undetermined. This specimen comes from a study of identical twins. Study-wide results and limits: Among beta out-of-frame sequences, excess sharing between twins appeared weaker. Abundant beta clonotypes from cord blood bore fewer insertions; memory repertoires lacked this pattern.

TCRdb used MiXCR to reprocess the 5' RACE reads, holding one entry per CDR3 protein. The sample includes about 890,000 distinct CDR3 sequences, about 12% of them seen just once. The germline CDR1 and CDR2 sequences are DFQATT and SNEGSKA (reference sequence). The length of the CDR3 is 14 residues. V was trimmed by 3 bases and J by 4 bases, leaving 15 bases between them. A further study also used this sample, focusing on yellow fever vaccine responses in identical twins.

The receptor comes from a woman aged 18-29 years in good health. The sequenced sample consisted of PBMCs. J is TRBJ2-5 and V is TRBV20-1; D might be TRBD2 (6 bases). The CDR3 DNA reads TGCAGTGCTAGGGTACCTTTTAGCGGAGAGACCCAGTACTTC. This encodes CSARVPFSGETQYF.